This T cell receptor (beta chain) was profiled in a study of T cell responses to AZD1222 COVID-19 vaccine. Overall study results and limits: Repertoires in all cases were sampled only once the peak T cell response had passed. Elevations in Spike-specific TCR breadth and depth followed administration of two AZD1222 doses. The CD4 TCRs associated with vaccination extended across spike and predominated at 160-218 and 743-854. Donors skewed white British and female; clonal diversity was possibly underestimated.

Concerning this clone itself: The antigen is unknown.

Trimming shortened V by 5 bases and J by 4 bases, and 9 bases separated the two germline ends. The CDR3 is 13 amino acids. From germline, CDR1 is SGHAT and CDR2 FQDESV (reference sequence). Profiled with immunoSEQ multiplex PCR; TCRdb holds only in-frame clones, not every one. Of over 90,000 clones listed, 90% are singletons. This chain joins TRBV11-1 and TRBJ1-3, with D perhaps matching TRBD1 (6 bases). Sequenced material: peripheral blood, taken on day 0 of AZD1222 vaccination. This clonotype was obtained from an adult in good health. The CDR3 spells CASSTGQGNTIYF. The CDR3 DNA sequence: TGTGCCAGCAGCACGGGACAAGGAAACACCATATATTTT.